Below, 32 T cell receptor beta chains from the same sample are listed, as sequenced in a study of cytomegalovirus exposure and HLA in healthy donors. The PCR was carried out with 60 Vbeta primers and 13 Jbeta primers. Using immunoSEQ multiplex PCR, the repertoire was profiled, and TCRdb retains in-frame clones only, with some absent. This sample carries approximately 88,000 clones, 76% of them seen once, and the ten largest clones take roughly 4.8%. The sequenced sample was PBMCs. Source of these receptors: a man aged 25 to 40 in good health and CMV-seropositive.

V usage is TRBV6-1 and J usage is TRBJ2-1; 9 nucleotides agree with TRBD1. The CDR3 covers 12 residues. V trimming: 6 bases; J trimming: 15 bases; junction bases outside the gene matches: 9. Germline CDR1 reads MNHNS; CDR2 reads SASEGT. The CDR3 bases are TGTGCCAGCAGAGCCGGGACAGGGAGGGCGTTCTTC. It codes for CASRAGTGRAFF.

The chain is built from TRBV4-2 and TRBJ2-2; 10 bases agree with TRBD2. J was trimmed by 9 bases and V by 0 bases; bases with no gene match: 7. The CDR3 length is 16 residues. The germline V gene has CDR1 LGHNA and CDR2 YNFKEQ. The CDR3 loop reads CASSQDRLAGARELFF. The CDR3 coding sequence is TGTGCCAGCAGCCAAGATAGGCTAGCGGGAGCCCGGGAGCTGTTTTTT.

The chain carries TRBV9 and TRBJ2-5; D ambiguous. Germline values: CDR1 SGDLS, CDR2 YYNGEE. CDR3 length: 15 residues. V was clipped by 0 bases and J by 5 bases, with 14 bases between them. CDR3 DNA: TGTGCCAGCAGCGTAGCTCCTCAATTCGGGGAGACCCAGTACTTC. Residues: CASSVAPQFGETQYF.

V gene TRBV2 combines with J gene TRBJ2-2; TRBD2 matches at 12 bases. CDR1 and CDR2 from the germline V gene are SNHLY and FYNNEI. CDR3 length: 15 residues. Trimming cost V 6 bases and J 4 bases; bases outside gene matches: 3. CDR3 protein: CASSWTSGVTGELFF. Written as DNA, the CDR3 is TGTGCCAGCAGCTGGACTAGCGGGGTCACCGGGGAGCTGTTTTTT. The whole variable domain, remainder taken from reference TRBV2 and TRBJ2-2, is EPEVTQTPSHQVTQMGQEVILRCVPISNHLYFYWYRQILGQKVEFLVSFYNNEISEKSEIFDDQFSVERPDGSNFTLKIRSTKLEDSAMYFCASSWTSGVTGELFFGEGSRLTVL.

This clone was seen only once. This rearrangement joins TRBV19 to TRBJ1-1; 11 positions match TRBD1. The CDR3 is made up of 15 amino acids. Germline loops: CDR1 LNHDA, CDR2 SQIVND (reference sequence). The trim removed 3 bases at V and 5 bases at J, leaving 5 bases unmatched. The CDR3 DNA reads as TGTGCCAGTAGTATCGGGACAGGGGGGGTGACTGAAGCTTTCTTT. Its translation: CASSIGTGGVTEAFF. The full variable domain, completed using reference TRBV19 and TRBJ1-1, is DGGITQSPKYLFRKEGQNVTLSCEQNLNHDAMYWYRQDPGQGLRLIYYSQIVNDFQKGDIAEGYSVSREKKESFPLTVTSAQKNPTAFYLCASSIGTGGVTEAFFGQGTRLTVV.

This clone was seen more than once but under ten times. This chain links TRBV7-9 with TRBJ2-3, with 9 bases aligning to TRBD1. The J segment lost 4 bases and the V segment lost 4 bases, leaving 18 bases of the junction unmatched. The CDR3 consists of 19 residues. CDR1 is SEHNR and CDR2 is FQNEAQ in the germline V gene (reference sequence). CDR3 coding DNA: TGTGCCAGCAGCTACCTCGCGGTCACTCGAACAGGGGGCGCAGATACGCAGTATTTT. Translating gives CASSYLAVTRTGGADTQYF.

The chain has TRBV4-1 and TRBJ2-3; D might be TRBD2 (6 bases). V dropped 0 bases and J dropped 5 bases, with 12 bases sitting between them. CDR1 and CDR2 from the germline V gene are MGHRA and YSYEKL. The CDR3 totals 15 residues. CDR3 in amino acids: CASSQDGVGGDTQYF. CDR3 in DNA: TGCGCCAGCAGCCAAGATGGTGTGGGGGGAGATACGCAGTATTTT.

Here the CDR3 reads CASSYDREKLFF. CDR3 nucleotides: TGTGCCAGCAGCTACGACAGGGAAAAGCTGTTTTTT. The J gene is TRBJ2-2, the V gene TRBV9, with TRBD1 identical over 7 bases. V lost 4 bases, J lost 12 bases, and 6 bases stayed unmatched. In germline, CDR1 is SGDLS, CDR2 YYNGEE. This CDR3 region has 12 residues. Using reference TRBV9 and TRBJ2-2 for the parts outside the CDR3, the full variable domain is DSGVTQTPKHLITATGQRVTLRCSPRSGDLSVYWYQQSLDQGLQFLIQYYNGEERAKGNILERFSAQQFPDLHSELNLSSLELGDSALYFCASSYDREKLFFGEGSRLTVL.

This chain connects TRBV5-1 to TRBJ1-2; D is ambiguous. The V and J ends lost 0 bases and 4 bases respectively, with 4 bases between them. CDR3 size: 12 residues. CDR1 and CDR2 (germline): SGHRS, YFSETQ. As DNA, the CDR3 is TGCGCCAGCAGCTTGGACTTCTATGGCTACACCTTC. It encodes CASSLDFYGYTF.

V and J are TRBV27 and TRBJ2-1, with TRBD2 as a possible D gene (5 bases). CDR3 length: 16 amino acids. Trimming left V 4 bases short and J 0 bases short, with 13 bases between. CDR1 is MNHEY, CDR2 SMNVEV, per germline (reference sequence). CDR3 sequence reads: CASSSSWTRSYNEQFF. The CDR3 DNA follows: TGTGCCAGCAGTTCCTCTTGGACTCGCTCCTACAATGAGCAGTTCTTC.

The chain is built from TRBV27 and TRBJ2-5; 9 bases are shared with TRBD2. Germline CDR1 MNHEY, CDR2 SMNVEV (reference sequence). V lost 2 bases and J lost 5; bases outside the gene matches: 9. The CDR3 has 16 residues. DNA of the CDR3: TGTGCCAGCAGTTTAGTTGGTAGCGGGAGTGCTGAGACCCAGTACTTC. Its protein is CASSLVGSGSAETQYF.

The V gene is TRBV5-1, the J gene TRBJ1-5, with D uncertain. There are 14 residues in the CDR3. Germline V gives CDR1 SGHRS, CDR2 YFSETQ. The V gene lost 0 bases and the J gene lost 4 bases, with 8 bases spanning the gap. The CDR3: CASSLDSLNQPQHF. CDR3 nucleotides: TGCGCCAGCAGCTTGGACAGCCTTAATCAGCCCCAGCATTTT.

The V and J genes are TRBV7-9 and TRBJ2-5; 7 bases align to TRBD2. Germline CDR1 and CDR2: SEHNR and FQNEAQ (reference sequence). With V trimmed by 5 bases and J by 4 bases, 10 bases remained unmatched. CDR3 length: 15 amino acids. CDR3 region: CASSAFGAGSETQYF. The DNA for the CDR3 is TGTGCCAGCAGCGCCTTCGGAGCGGGGTCAGAGACCCAGTACTTC.

This chain joins TRBV19 and TRBJ1-5; D not resolved. CDR3 length: 14 amino acids. V was trimmed by 8 bases and J by 0 bases, leaving 11 bases between them. Per the germline V gene, CDR1 is LNHDA and CDR2 is SQIVND (reference sequence). In nucleotides, the CDR3 is TGTGCCAGTGGTTGGCTTGATAGCAATCAGCCCCAGCATTTT. Translating gives CASGWLDSNQPQHF. The variable domain in full, with the rest retrieved from reference TRBV19 and TRBJ1-5, is DGGITQSPKYLFRKEGQNVTLSCEQNLNHDAMYWYRQDPGQGLRLIYYSQIVNDFQKGDIAEGYSVSREKKESFPLTVTSAQKNPTAFYLCASGWLDSNQPQHFGDGTRLSIL.

The CDR3 DNA follows: TGTGCCAGCAGCTTGAGGACAGGGGCAGGCAATCAGCCCCAGCATTTT. Amino acids: CASSLRTGAGNQPQHF. The chain uses TRBV7-2 and TRBJ1-5; 9 bases are a match to TRBD1. The V segment lost 3 bases and the J segment 2 bases; nucleotides outside the gene matches: 5. This CDR3 is built from 16 residues. Germline-derived CDR1 and CDR2 are SGHTA and FQGNSA.

The chain carries TRBV28 and TRBJ1-1; D is unclear. This CDR3 contains 13 residues. The germline V gene encodes CDR1 MDHEN and CDR2 SYDVKM. The V and J ends lost 5 bases and 1 base respectively, with 8 bases between them. This chain's CDR3 is CASSLGGNTEAFF. The CDR3 nucleotides read TGTGCCAGCAGTCTGGGAGGGAACACTGAAGCTTTCTTT.

Note on this clone: An end of the junction differs from the germline gene, which may be a read error. CDR3 DNA sequence: TGTTCCAGCAGTTCCTCACTAAGGGATACGCAGTATTTT. It is translated as CSSSSSLRDTQYF. The chain carries TRBV7-9 and TRBJ2-3; D ambiguous. The CDR3 spans 13 residues. Germline loops: CDR1 SEHNR, CDR2 FQNEAQ (reference sequence). The whole variable domain, remainder taken from reference TRBV7-9 and TRBJ2-3, is DTGVSQNPRHKITKRGQNVTFRCDPISEHNRLYWYRQTLGQGPEFLTYFQNEAQLEKSRLLSDRFSAERPKGSFSTLEIQRTEQGDSAMYLCSSSSSLRDTQYFGPGTRLTVL.

The chain uses TRBV28 and TRBJ1-1; maybe TRBD1 (5 bases). This CDR3 is built from 15 residues. Trimming left V 6 bases short and J 4 bases short, with 18 bases between. The germline V gene encodes CDR1 MDHEN and CDR2 SYDVKM. In DNA, the CDR3 is TGTGCCAGCAGCCCTTCAAGACAGTTGCCCACTGAAGCTTTCTTT. It yields the protein CASSPSRQLPTEAFF. The full variable domain, its missing parts supplied by reference TRBV28 and TRBJ1-1, is DVKVTQSSRYLVKRTGEKVFLECVQDMDHENMFWYRQDPGLGLRLIYFSYDVKMKEKGDIPEGYSVSREKKERFSLILESASTNQTSMYLCASSPSRQLPTEAFFGQGTRLTVV.

The J gene is TRBJ2-7, the V gene TRBV9; 9 bases agree with TRBD2. This CDR3 contains 14 residues. Per the germline V gene, CDR1 is SGDLS and CDR2 is YYNGEE. V lost 7 bases, J lost 3 bases, and 8 bases stayed unmatched. The CDR3 loop reads CASGATSGVYEQYF. CDR3 DNA sequence: TGTGCCAGCGGGGCGACTAGCGGAGTCTACGAGCAGTACTTC.

This chain connects TRBV7-9 to TRBJ2-3; 7 bases agree with TRBD1. Germline V gene lookup returns CDR1 SEHNR and CDR2 FQNEAQ (reference sequence). Germline trimming cut 5 bases from V and 1 base from J; bases unmatched to any gene: 3. This CDR3 is built from 14 residues. The CDR3 is CASSRQGGTDTQYF. CDR3 in DNA: TGTGCCAGCAGCCGACAGGGTGGCACAGATACGCAGTATTTT.

The V gene is TRBV6-5, the J gene TRBJ1-2; 10 bases align to TRBD1. Losses at the gene ends were 5 bases for V and 2 bases for J; bases not matched to a gene: 5. Germline CDR1 and CDR2: MNHEY and SVGAGI. The CDR3 totals 15 residues. The CDR3 coding sequence is TGTGCCAGCAGTACCGGGACAGGGGTAAACTATGGCTACACCTTC. It yields the protein CASSTGTGVNYGYTF.

As DNA, the CDR3 is TGTGCCAGCAGCGTAGATGACAGGTTCGTGGGACTGTTTTTT. Translating gives CASSVDDRFVGLFF. V is TRBV9 and J is TRBJ1-4, with a weak D call TRBD1 (6 bases). Germline CDR1 and CDR2: SGDLS and YYNGEE. There are 14 residues in the CDR3. The V end was cut by 0 bases, the J end by 13 bases, with 16 bases between.

This chain connects TRBV4-1 to TRBJ2-1, with a weak D call TRBD2 (6 bases). Germline V gives CDR1 MGHRA, CDR2 YSYEKL. The V end lost 3 bases, the J end lost 1 base, and 10 bases lay between the germline ends. The CDR3 contains 15 residues. CDR3 residues: CASSQFSGSYNEQFF. In DNA, the CDR3 is TGCGCCAGCAGCCAGTTTAGCGGTTCCTACAATGAGCAGTTCTTC.

The chain links TRBV30 to TRBJ2-7; TRBD2 matches at 10 bases. This CDR3 is built from 15 residues. The V segment lost 0 bases and the J segment 2 bases; nucleotides outside the gene matches: 4. The germline V gene has CDR1 GTSNPN and CDR2 SVGIG (reference sequence). CDR3 sequence reads: CAWSVPSGGTYEQYF. The CDR3 nucleotides read TGTGCCTGGAGTGTCCCTAGCGGGGGAACCTACGAGCAGTACTTC.

The chain carries TRBV7-3 and TRBJ2-1; 7 positions agree with TRBD1. Germline V lookup: CDR1 SGHTA, CDR2 FQGTGA. This CDR3 contains 15 residues. V lost 5 bases, J lost 5 bases, and 9 bases stayed unmatched. This CDR3 is CASSLFGQEDNEQFF. As DNA, the CDR3 is TGTGCCAGCAGCCTATTCGGACAGGAGGACAATGAGCAGTTCTTC.

This chain uses TRBV5-6 with TRBJ2-5; 9 nucleotides agree with TRBD2. Germline loops: CDR1 SGHDT, CDR2 YYEEEE. This CDR3 spans 15 amino acids. V lost 1 base and J lost 0; bases outside the gene matches: 1. In DNA form, the CDR3 reads TGTGCCAGCAGCTTGATAGCGGGGGACCAAGAGACCCAGTACTTC. Protein: CASSLIAGDQETQYF.

This clone was seen only a few times. This chain uses TRBV12-5 with TRBJ2-1; 8 positions agree with TRBD1. Germline CDR1 is LGHNT and CDR2 is FRNRAP. The length of the CDR3 is 14 residues. V shed 8 bases and J 4 bases; nucleotides not matched to a gene: 7. CDR3 region: CASLGQETYNEQFF. DNA for the CDR3: TGTGCTAGTTTGGGACAGGAGACTTACAATGAGCAGTTCTTC.

The chain couples TRBV30 to TRBJ2-7; D is possibly TRBD1 (5 bases). Trimming left V 0 bases short and J 3 bases short, with 12 bases between. The CDR3 spans 14 residues. CDR1 is GTSNPN and CDR2 is SVGIG in the germline V gene (reference sequence). CDR3 DNA sequence: TGTGCCTGGAGTGTACATCTGGGGCGCTACGAGCAGTACTTC. As protein: CAWSVHLGRYEQYF.

This clone was recorded at least ten times. The CDR3 loop reads CASSSGRGRQYV. DNA for the CDR3: TGTGCCAGCAGTTCGGGCAGGGGCCGGCAGTACGTC. The chain employs TRBV27 and TRBJ2-7, with D perhaps matching TRBD1 (6 bases). The CDR3 is 12 amino acids. The germline V gene has CDR1 MNHEY and CDR2 SMNVEV (reference sequence). With 4 bases removed from V and 9 bases from J, the gap between germline ends came to 13 bases.

J is TRBJ2-7 and V is TRBV15; possible D gene TRBD1, 6 bases. The germline V gene has CDR1 LNHNV and CDR2 YYDKDF (reference sequence). CDR3 length equals 15 residues. The V and J ends lost 3 bases and 4 bases respectively, with 16 bases between them. CDR3 coding DNA: TGTGCCACCAGCAGGCTGAGGGGGATTGGGTACGAGCAGTACGTC. Residues: CATSRLRGIGYEQYV.

This clone has just a few counts. J is TRBJ1-4 and V is TRBV15; 9 nucleotides align to TRBD1. V lost 5 bases to trimming and J lost 1 base; unmatched junction nucleotides: 8. Germline CDR1 is LNHNV and CDR2 is YYDKDF (reference sequence). This CDR3 comprises 17 residues. The CDR3 is CATSGGQGLVTNEKLFF. DNA for the CDR3: TGTGCCACCAGCGGAGGACAGGGGTTGGTAACTAATGAAAAACTGTTTTTT.

V is TRBV19 and J is TRBJ1-6; D gene unclear. The CDR3 runs 13 residues. Per germline, CDR1 LNHDA and CDR2 SQIVND (reference sequence). Deletions cut 7 bases from V and 6 bases from J, with 10 bases between. The CDR3 region has the DNA TGTGCCAGTACCACTTGGAGTAATTCACCCCTCCACTTT. Translation gives CASTTWSNSPLHF.